Listed below are T cell receptor beta chains from one sample, sequenced in a study of blood T cell repertoires in COVID-19. The table came from immunoSEQ multiplex PCR; TCRdb's copy has only in-frame clones and leaves some out. The sample carries about 80,000 clones, over 75% recorded once. The sample was peripheral blood. The receptors originated from a man aged 80 or over with acute or convalescent COVID-19. Each CDR3 is given without its conserved first and last residue. Each record gives: J gene, V gene, D gene, CDR3 length, CDR3 protein. The D gene is left open where the match is weak.

>TRBJ1-4|TRBV2|NA|15
ASRPGQAFATNEKLF
>TRBJ2-4|TRBV7-2|TRBD2|15
ASSSPGLAVAKNIQY
>TRBJ1-1|TRBV6-5|NA|13
ASRPEQGRGTEAF
>TRBJ2-7|TRBV5-4|TRBD1|13
ASSAPGQLSYEQY
>TRBJ1-1|TRBV6-5|NA|9
ASSRRTEAF
>TRBJ1-2|TRBV2|TRBD1|12
ASSRQTGLDGYT
>TRBJ1-4|TRBV28|NA|9
ASSYYEKLF
>TRBJ1-5|TRBV5-5|NA|12
ASSFSEGNQPQH
>TRBJ2-7|TRBV5-1|NA|13
ASSPGRDGPYEQY
>TRBJ2-7|TRBV18|TRBD1|12
ASSLGTGPNEQY
>TRBJ1-3|TRBV6-5|NA|11
ATVDISGNTIY
>TRBJ2-7|TRBV5-4|NA|9
ASSLGNREY
>TRBJ1-4|TRBV6-2/TRBV6-3|TRBD1|13
ASSRHTGVGEKLF
>TRBJ2-3|TRBV2|TRBD1|12
ASSETGTADTQY
>TRBJ1-1|TRBV29-1|NA|12
SVEANSVVTEAF
>TRBJ1-1|TRBV7-9|NA|11
ASSLEQGTEAF
>TRBJ1-2|TRBV6-5|NA|13
ASSYSPGQGKGYT